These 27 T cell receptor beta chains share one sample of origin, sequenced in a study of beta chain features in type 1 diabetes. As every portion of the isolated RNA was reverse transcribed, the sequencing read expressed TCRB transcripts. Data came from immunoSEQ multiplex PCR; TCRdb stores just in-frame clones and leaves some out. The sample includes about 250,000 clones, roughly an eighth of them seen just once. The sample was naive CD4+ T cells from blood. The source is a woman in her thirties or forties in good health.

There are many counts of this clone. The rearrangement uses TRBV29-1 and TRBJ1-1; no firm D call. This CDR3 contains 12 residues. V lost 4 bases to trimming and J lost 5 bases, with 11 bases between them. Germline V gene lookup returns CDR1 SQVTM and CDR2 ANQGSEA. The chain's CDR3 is CSVVAGGTEAFF. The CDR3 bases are TGCAGCGTTGTTGCAGGAGGAACTGAAGCTTTCTTT. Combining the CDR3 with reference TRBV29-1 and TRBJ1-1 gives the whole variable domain SAVISQKPSRDICQRGTSLTIQCQVDSQVTMMFWYRQQPGQSLTLIATANQGSEATYESGFVIDKFPISRPNLTFSTLTVSNMSPEDSSIYLCSVVAGGTEAFFGQGTRLTVV.

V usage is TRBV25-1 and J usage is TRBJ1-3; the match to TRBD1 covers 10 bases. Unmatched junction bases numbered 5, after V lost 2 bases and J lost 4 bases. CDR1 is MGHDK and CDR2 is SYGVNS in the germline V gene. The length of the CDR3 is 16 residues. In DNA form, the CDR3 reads TGTGCCAGCAGTGAAAGACAGGGGGCAGAGGGAAACACCATATATTTT. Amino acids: CASSERQGAEGNTIYF.

CDR3 DNA: TGTGCCAGCAGCCACGAAGGAGGGGAGATAACCAAAAACATTCAGTACTTC. Encoded protein: CASSHEGGEITKNIQYF. The genes are TRBV7-2 and TRBJ2-4; D is perhaps TRBD2 (6 bases). The germline V and J ends were trimmed by 5 bases and 2 bases, with 19 bases remaining between them. CDR1 and CDR2 (germline): SGHTA, FQGNSA. The length of the CDR3 is 17 residues. Supplemented by reference TRBV7-2 and TRBJ2-4, the full variable domain reads GAGVSQSPSNKVTEKGKDVELRCDPISGHTALYWYRQSLGQGLEFLIYFQGNSAPDKSGLPSDRFSAERTGGSVSTLTIQRTQQEDSAVYLCASSHEGGEITKNIQYFGAGTRLSVL.

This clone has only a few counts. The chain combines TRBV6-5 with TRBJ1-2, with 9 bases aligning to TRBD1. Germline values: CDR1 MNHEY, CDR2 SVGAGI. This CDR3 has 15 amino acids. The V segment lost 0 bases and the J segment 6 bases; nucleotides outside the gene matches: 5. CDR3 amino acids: CASSYSGGQGDGYTF. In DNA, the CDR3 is TGTGCCAGCAGTTACTCGGGGGGACAGGGTGATGGCTACACCTTC.

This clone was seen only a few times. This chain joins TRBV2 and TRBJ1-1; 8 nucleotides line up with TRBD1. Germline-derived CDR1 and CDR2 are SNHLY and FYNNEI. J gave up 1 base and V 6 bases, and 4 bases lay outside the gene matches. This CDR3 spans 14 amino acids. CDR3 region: CASRFDRGNTEAFF. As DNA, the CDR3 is TGTGCCAGCAGATTCGACAGGGGGAACACTGAAGCTTTCTTT.

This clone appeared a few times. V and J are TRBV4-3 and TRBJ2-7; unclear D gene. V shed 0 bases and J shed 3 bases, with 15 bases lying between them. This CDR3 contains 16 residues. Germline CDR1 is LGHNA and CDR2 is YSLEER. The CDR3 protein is CASSQDRVVTSYEQYF. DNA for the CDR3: TGCGCCAGCAGCCAAGATCGGGTAGTTACAAGCTACGAGCAGTACTTC.

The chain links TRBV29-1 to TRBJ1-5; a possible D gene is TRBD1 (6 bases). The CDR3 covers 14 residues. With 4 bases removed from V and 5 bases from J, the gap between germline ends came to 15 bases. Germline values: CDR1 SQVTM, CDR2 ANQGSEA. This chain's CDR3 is CSVATGSWDQPQHF. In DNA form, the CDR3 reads TGCAGCGTTGCAACAGGGAGTTGGGATCAGCCCCAGCATTTT.

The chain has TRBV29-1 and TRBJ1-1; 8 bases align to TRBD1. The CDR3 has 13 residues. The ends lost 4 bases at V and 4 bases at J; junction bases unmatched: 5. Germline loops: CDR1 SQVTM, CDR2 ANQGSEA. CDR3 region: CSVVDRGGTEAFF. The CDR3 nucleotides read TGCAGCGTTGTAGACAGGGGTGGCACTGAAGCTTTCTTT.

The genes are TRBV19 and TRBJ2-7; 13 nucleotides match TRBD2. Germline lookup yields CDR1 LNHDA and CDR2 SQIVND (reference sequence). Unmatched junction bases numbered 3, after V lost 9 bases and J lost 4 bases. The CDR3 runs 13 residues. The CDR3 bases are TGTGCCAGCGGGACTAGCGGGGTGTACGAGCAGTACTTC. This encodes CASGTSGVYEQYF.

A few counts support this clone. This CDR3 reads CASSLEQTSYEQYF. The CDR3 DNA reads TGTGCCAGCAGCTTGGAGCAGACTAGTTACGAGCAGTACTTC. This chain links TRBV5-4 with TRBJ2-7; tentative D call: TRBD2 (6 bases). V was shortened by 0 bases and J by 4 bases, with 11 bases between the two germline ends. The CDR3 loop spans 14 amino acids. Germline V gives CDR1 SGHNT, CDR2 YYREEE (reference sequence).

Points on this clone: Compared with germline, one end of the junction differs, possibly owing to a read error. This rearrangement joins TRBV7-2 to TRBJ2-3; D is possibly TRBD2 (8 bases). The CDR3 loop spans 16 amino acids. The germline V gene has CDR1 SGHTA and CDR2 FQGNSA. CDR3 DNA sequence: TGCGCCAGCAGCCAAGGGACAGCGGGGGGCACAGATACGCAGTATTTT. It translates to CASSQGTAGGTDTQYF.

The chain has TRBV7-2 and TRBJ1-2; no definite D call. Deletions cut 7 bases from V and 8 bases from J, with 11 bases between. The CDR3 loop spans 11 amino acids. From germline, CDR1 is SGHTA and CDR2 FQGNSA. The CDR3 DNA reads TGTGCCAGCAAACGACTGTGGGGCTACACCTTC. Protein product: CASKRLWGYTF.

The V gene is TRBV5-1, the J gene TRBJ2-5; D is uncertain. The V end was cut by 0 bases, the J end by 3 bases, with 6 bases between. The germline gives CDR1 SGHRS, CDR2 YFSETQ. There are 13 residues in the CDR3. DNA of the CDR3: TGCGCCAGCAGCTTGGCCCTAAAAGAGACCCAGTACTTC. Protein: CASSLALKETQYF.

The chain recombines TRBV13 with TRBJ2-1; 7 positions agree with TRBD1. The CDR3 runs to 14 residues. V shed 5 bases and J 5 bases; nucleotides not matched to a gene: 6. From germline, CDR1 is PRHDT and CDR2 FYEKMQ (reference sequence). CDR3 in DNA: TGTGCCAGCAGCCTCGCCGGGACAGACAATGAGCAGTTCTTC. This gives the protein CASSLAGTDNEQFF.

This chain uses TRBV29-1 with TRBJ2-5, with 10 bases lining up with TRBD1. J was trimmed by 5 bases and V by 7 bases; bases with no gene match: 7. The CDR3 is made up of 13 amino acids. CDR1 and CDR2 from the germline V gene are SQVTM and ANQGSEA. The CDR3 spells CSATGTGEETQYF. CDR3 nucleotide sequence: TGCAGCGCGACCGGGACAGGGGAGGAGACCCAGTACTTC.

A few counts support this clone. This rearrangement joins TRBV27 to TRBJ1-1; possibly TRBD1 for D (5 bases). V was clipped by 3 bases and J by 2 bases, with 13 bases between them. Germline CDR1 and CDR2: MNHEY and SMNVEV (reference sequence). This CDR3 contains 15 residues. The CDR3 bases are TGTGCCAGCAGTTTCGAACCGGGACTAAACACTGAAGCTTTCTTT. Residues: CASSFEPGLNTEAFF.

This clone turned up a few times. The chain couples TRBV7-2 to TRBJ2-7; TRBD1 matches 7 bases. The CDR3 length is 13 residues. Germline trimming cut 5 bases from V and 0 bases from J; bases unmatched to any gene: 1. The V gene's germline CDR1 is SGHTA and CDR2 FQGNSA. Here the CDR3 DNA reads TGTGCCAGCAGCAGGGACAGCTCCTACGAGCAGTACTTC. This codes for CASSRDSSYEQYF.

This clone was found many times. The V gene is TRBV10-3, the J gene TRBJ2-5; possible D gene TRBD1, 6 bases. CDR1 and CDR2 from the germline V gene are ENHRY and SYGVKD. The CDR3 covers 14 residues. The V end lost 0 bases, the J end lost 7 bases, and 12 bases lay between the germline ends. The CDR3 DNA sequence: TGTGCCATCAGTGAGTCCGTGCAGGGGACGACCCAGTACTTC. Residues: CAISESVQGTTQYF.

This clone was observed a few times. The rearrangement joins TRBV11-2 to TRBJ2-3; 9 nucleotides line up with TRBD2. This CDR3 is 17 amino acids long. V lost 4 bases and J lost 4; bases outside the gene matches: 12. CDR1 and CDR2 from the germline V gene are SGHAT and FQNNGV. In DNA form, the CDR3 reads TGTGCCAGCAGCTCCTACCGTGGCGGGGGGGCCTCAGATACGCAGTATTTT. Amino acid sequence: CASSSYRGGGASDTQYF.

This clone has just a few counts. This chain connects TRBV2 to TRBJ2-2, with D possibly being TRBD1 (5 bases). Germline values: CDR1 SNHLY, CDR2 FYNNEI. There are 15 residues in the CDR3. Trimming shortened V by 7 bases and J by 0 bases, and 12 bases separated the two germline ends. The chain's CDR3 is CASKRQSTNTGELFF. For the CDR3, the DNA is TGTGCCAGCAAAAGACAGTCCACGAACACCGGGGAGCTGTTTTTT.

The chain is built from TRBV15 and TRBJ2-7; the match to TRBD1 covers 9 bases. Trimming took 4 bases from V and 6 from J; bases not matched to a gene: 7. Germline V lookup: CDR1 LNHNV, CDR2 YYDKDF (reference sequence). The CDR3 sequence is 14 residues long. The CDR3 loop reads CATSTQGAKREQYF. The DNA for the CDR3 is TGTGCCACCAGCACACAGGGGGCTAAACGCGAGCAGTACTTC. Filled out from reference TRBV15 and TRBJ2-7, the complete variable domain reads DAMVIQNPRYQVTQFGKPVTLSCSQTLNHNVMYWYQQKSSQAPKLLFHYYDKDFNNEADTPDNFQSRRPNTSFCFLDIRSPGLGDTAMYLCATSTQGAKREQYFGPGTRLTVT.

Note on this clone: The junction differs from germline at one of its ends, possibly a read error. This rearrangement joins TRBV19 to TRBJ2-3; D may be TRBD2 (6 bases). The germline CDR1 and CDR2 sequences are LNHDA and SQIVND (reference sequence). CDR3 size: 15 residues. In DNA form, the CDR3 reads TGTGCCAGTAGGATAGAAAGCGGGTTTGGGGATACGCAGTATTTT. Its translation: CASRIESGFGDTQYF.

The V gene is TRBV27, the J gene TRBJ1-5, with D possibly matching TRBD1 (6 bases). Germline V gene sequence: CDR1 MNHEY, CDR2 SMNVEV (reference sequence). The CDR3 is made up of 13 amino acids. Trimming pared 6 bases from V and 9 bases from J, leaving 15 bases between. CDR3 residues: CASRWDISRPQHF. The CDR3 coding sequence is TGTGCCAGCAGGTGGGACATCAGTCGGCCCCAGCATTTT.

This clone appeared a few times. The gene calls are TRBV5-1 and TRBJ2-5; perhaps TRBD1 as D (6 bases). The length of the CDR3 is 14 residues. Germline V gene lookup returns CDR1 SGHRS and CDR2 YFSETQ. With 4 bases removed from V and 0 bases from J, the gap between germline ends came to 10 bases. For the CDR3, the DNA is TGCGCCAGCAGCCGGGGACACAACCAAGAGACCCAGTACTTC. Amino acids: CASSRGHNQETQYF.

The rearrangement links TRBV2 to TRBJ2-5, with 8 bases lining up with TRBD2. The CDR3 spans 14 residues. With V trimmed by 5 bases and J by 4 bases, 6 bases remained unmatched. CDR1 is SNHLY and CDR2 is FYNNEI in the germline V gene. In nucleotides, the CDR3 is TGTGCCAGCAGTCAAACTAGCGGACGAGAGACCCAGTACTTC. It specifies CASSQTSGRETQYF.

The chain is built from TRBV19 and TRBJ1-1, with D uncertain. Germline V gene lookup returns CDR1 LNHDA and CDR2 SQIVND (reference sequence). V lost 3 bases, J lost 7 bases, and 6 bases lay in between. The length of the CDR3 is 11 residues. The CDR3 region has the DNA TGTGCCAGTAGTATCGTCGGTGAAGCTTTCTTT. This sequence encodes CASSIVGEAFF.

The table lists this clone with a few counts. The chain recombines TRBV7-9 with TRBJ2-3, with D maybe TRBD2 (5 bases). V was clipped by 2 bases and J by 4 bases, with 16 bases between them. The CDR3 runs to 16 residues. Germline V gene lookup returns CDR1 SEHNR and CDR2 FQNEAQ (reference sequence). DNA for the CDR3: TGTGCCAGCAGCTTAATGGTCGCCGGGGTAGCAGATACGCAGTATTTT. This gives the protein CASSLMVAGVADTQYF. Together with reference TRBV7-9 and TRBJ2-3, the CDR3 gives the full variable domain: DTGVSQNPRHKITKRGQNVTFRCDPISEHNRLYWYRQTLGQGPEFLTYFQNEAQLEKSRLLSDRFSAERPKGSFSTLEIQRTEQGDSAMYLCASSLMVAGVADTQYFGPGTRLTVL.